This T cell receptor beta chain comes out of a study of T cells in tuberculosis. On the study more broadly: In South Africa, adults with active tuberculosis were compared with IGRA-negative and latently infected IGRA-positive adolescents. Study-wide results and caveats: Classification accuracy was about 90% (AUROC over 0.85) with the GMM-specific repertoire. Active tuberculosis alpha repertoires lay closer to GMM-specific TCRs than controls'.

This CDR3 is 14 amino acids long. V lost 7 bases, J lost 3 bases, and 15 bases lay in between. As regards this clone: Its antigen is not known.

Each donor contributed about 100,000 T cells on average, unsorted. This table comes from immunoSEQ multiplex PCR, and its TCRdb copy is limited to in-frame clones, with some not included. The table has 45,000 or so clones, around 95% seen once. The sequence was collected from a donor aged 10 to 29 with latent tuberculosis or without tuberculosis infection. The sequenced material came from PBMCs. This chain connects TRBV23-1 to TRBJ1-1; D is unresolved. TRBV23-1 is given ORF status, its function remaining uncertain. The chain's CDR3 is CASIPALGDTEAFF. The CDR3 DNA follows: TGCGCCAGCATTCCTGCCCTAGGAGACACTGAAGCTTTCTTT.